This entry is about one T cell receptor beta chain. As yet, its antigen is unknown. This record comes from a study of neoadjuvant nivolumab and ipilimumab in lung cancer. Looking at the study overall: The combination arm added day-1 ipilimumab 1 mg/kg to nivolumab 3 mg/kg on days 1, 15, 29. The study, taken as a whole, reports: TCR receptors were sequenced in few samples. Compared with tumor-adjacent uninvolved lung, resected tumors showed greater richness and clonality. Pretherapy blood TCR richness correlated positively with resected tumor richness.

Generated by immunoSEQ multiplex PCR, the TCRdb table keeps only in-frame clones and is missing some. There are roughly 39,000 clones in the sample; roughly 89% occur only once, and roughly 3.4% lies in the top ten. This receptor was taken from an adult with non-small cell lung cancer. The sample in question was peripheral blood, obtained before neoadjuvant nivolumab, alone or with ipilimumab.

The CDR3 DNA reads as TGTGCCAGCAGCCCCCTAGACAGGGTCGACGAGCAGTACTTC. Translated, it gives CASSPLDRVDEQYF. The gene calls are TRBV7-8 and TRBJ2-7; TRBD1 matches at 7 bases. Germline CDR1 SGHVS, CDR2 FQNEAQ. The CDR3 has 14 residues. V was clipped by 5 bases and J by 5 bases; unmatched bases: 9.